This T cell receptor beta chain was recorded in a study of T cell responses to AZD1222 COVID-19 vaccine. Assay used: immunoSEQ multiplex PCR; TCRdb lists only in-frame clones, some missing. The table includes roughly 150,000 clones, about 93% detected once. The CDR3 runs to 15 residues. From germline, CDR1 is SGHKS and CDR2 YYEKEE (reference sequence). V lost 0 bases, J lost 2 bases, and 12 bases lay in between. The origin of this receptor is an adult in good health. The genes are TRBV5-5 and TRBJ2-7; D is unclear. The sequencing used peripheral blood, collected on day 0 of AZD1222 vaccination. For the CDR3, the DNA is TGTGCCAGCAGCTTGGAACCTACTCCAGCCTACGAGCAGTACTTC. Amino acid sequence: CASSLEPTPAYEQYF.